What follows are 15 T cell receptor beta chains derived from one specimen sequenced in a study of cytomegalovirus exposure and HLA in healthy donors. Amplification used 60 Vbeta primers and 13 Jbeta primers. The data were produced by immunoSEQ multiplex PCR, yet TCRdb's version contains in-frame clones alone and is incomplete. In total, the table holds 70,000 or so clones. The sequencing sample was made of PBMCs. The receptors come from a boy aged 5-17 years in good health and CMV-seronegative.

The chain joins TRBV9 to TRBJ1-4; D uncertain. CDR1 is SGDLS, CDR2 YYNGEE, per germline. Trimming removed 0 bases at V and 4 bases at J, with 7 bases between. The CDR3 contains 14 residues. In DNA form, the CDR3 reads TGTGCCAGCAGCGTAGACGGTCATAATGAAAAACTGTTTTTT. Its translation is CASSVDGHNEKLFF.

The chain carries TRBV18 and TRBJ1-5, with TRBD1 matching over 9 bases. The J segment lost 5 bases and the V segment lost 0 bases, leaving 2 bases of the junction unmatched. Germline CDR1 reads KGHSH; CDR2 reads LQKENI. The CDR3 has 15 amino acids. CDR3 coding DNA: TGTGCCAGCTCACCACCGGGACAGGGCTATCAGCCCCAGCATTTT. Protein product: CASSPPGQGYQPQHF.

The chain carries TRBV25-1 and TRBJ1-2; 7 bases are shared with TRBD1. The CDR3 is made up of 15 amino acids. Germline CDR1 reads MGHDK; CDR2 reads SYGVNS. J gave up 4 bases and V 4 bases, and 9 bases lay outside the gene matches. The CDR3 protein is CASSANRDSIYGYTF. DNA of the CDR3: TGTGCCAGCAGTGCCAATAGGGACAGCATCTATGGCTACACCTTC.

V is TRBV6-5 and J is TRBJ1-1; no clear D gene. The CDR3 has 16 residues. The germline V gene encodes CDR1 MNHEY and CDR2 SVGAGI. Trimming stripped 2 bases from V and 2 bases from J, with 15 bases between. In DNA, the CDR3 is TGTGCCAGCAGTTACCGCCTACAGAATCCTAACACTGAAGCTTTCTTT. Encoded protein: CASSYRLQNPNTEAFF.

The chain has TRBV19 and TRBJ1-5; 8 bases align to TRBD1. CDR1 is LNHDA, CDR2 SQIVND, per germline (reference sequence). CDR3 length: 15 residues. The J segment lost 6 bases and the V segment lost 4 bases, leaving 8 bases of the junction unmatched. CDR3 loop: CASSTSHRGVQPQHF. The CDR3 DNA is TGTGCCAGTAGTACCAGTCACAGGGGGGTTCAGCCCCAGCATTTT. Full variable domain (remainder filled in from reference TRBV19 and TRBJ1-5): DGGITQSPKYLFRKEGQNVTLSCEQNLNHDAMYWYRQDPGQGLRLIYYSQIVNDFQKGDIAEGYSVSREKKESFPLTVTSAQKNPTAFYLCASSTSHRGVQPQHFGDGTRLSIL.

The chain is built from TRBV5-6 and TRBJ1-1; maybe TRBD1 (5 bases). Deletions cut 0 bases from V and 3 bases from J, with 12 bases between. The germline CDR1 and CDR2 sequences are SGHDT and YYEEEE. The CDR3 consists of 15 residues. The CDR3 here is CASSLGGYEYTEAFF. The DNA for the CDR3 is TGTGCCAGCAGCTTGGGGGGCTATGAGTACACTGAAGCTTTCTTT.

The chain joins TRBV5-4 to TRBJ1-3; 7 bases align to TRBD1. This CDR3 contains 16 residues. The J segment lost 4 bases and the V segment lost 0 bases, leaving 7 bases of the junction unmatched. Germline assignment: CDR1 SGHNT and CDR2 YYREEE (reference sequence). CDR3 sequence (DNA): TGTGCCAGCAGCTTGGGACCAGGGACAGCGGGAAACACCATATATTTT. Translation gives CASSLGPGTAGNTIYF.

The CDR3 coding sequence is TGTGCCAGCAGCTTGCCCAGCGGGAGGCAGGTCGATACGCAGTATTTT. Encoded protein: CASSLPSGRQVDTQYF. The chain has TRBV5-6 and TRBJ2-3, with 9 positions matching TRBD2. Germline CDR1 and CDR2: SGHDT and YYEEEE. V lost 1 base to trimming and J lost 6 bases; unmatched junction nucleotides: 9. The CDR3 has 16 residues.

This chain connects TRBV18 to TRBJ2-1; 9 bases align to TRBD2. The CDR3 loop spans 15 amino acids. The ends lost 3 bases at V and 9 bases at J; junction bases unmatched: 9. The V gene's germline CDR1 is KGHSH and CDR2 LQKENI. Here the CDR3 reads CASSPSGLASFEQFF. The CDR3 bases are TGTGCCAGCTCACCGTCGGGACTAGCCTCCTTTGAGCAGTTCTTC.

The genes are TRBV5-1 and TRBJ2-1, with D perhaps matching TRBD2 (5 bases). V was pared by 4 bases and J by 13 bases, with 21 bases between. Germline CDR1 and CDR2: SGHRS and YFSETQ. This CDR3 has 14 amino acids. In DNA form, the CDR3 reads TGCGCCAGCAGCCCGGAACTAGGTCGAGGTGAACAGTTCTTC. Protein sequence: CASSPELGRGEQFF.

The rearrangement links TRBV5-1 to TRBJ2-7, with 9 positions matching TRBD2. The germline gives CDR1 SGHRS, CDR2 YFSETQ. This CDR3 is 17 amino acids long. V lost 0 bases, J lost 4 bases, and 11 bases stayed unmatched. The CDR3 sequence: CASSLVGAGGQQYEQYF. CDR3 sequence (DNA): TGCGCCAGCAGCTTGGTTGGGGCGGGAGGGCAACAATACGAGCAGTACTTC.

This rearrangement joins TRBV6-5 to TRBJ2-7, with 8 nucleotides matching TRBD2. Unmatched junction bases numbered 6, after V lost 5 bases and J lost 3 bases. Germline assignment: CDR1 MNHEY and CDR2 SVGAGI. The CDR3 has 14 amino acids. Here the CDR3 DNA reads TGTGCCAGCAGTACAGCGGGGGCCAACTACGAGCAGTACTTC. Translating it yields CASSTAGANYEQYF.

V usage is TRBV4-1 and J usage is TRBJ2-5; 7 bases are shared with TRBD1. In germline, CDR1 is MGHRA, CDR2 YSYEKL. The V and J ends lost 4 bases and 2 bases, in that order; junction bases with no gene match: 1. CDR3 length: 13 amino acids. This CDR3 reads CASSPGQQETQYF. CDR3 in DNA: TGCGCCAGCAGCCCGGGACAGCAAGAGACCCAGTACTTC.

The chain carries TRBV7-2 and TRBJ1-5, with a tentative D call TRBD1 (5 bases). Between the trimmed V and J ends, which lost 5 bases and 7 bases, there was a span of 18 bases. The germline CDR1 and CDR2 sequences are SGHTA and FQGNSA. This CDR3 region has 15 residues. CDR3: CASSPWAGLGQPQHF. In DNA, the CDR3 is TGTGCCAGCAGCCCCTGGGCAGGGCTGGGCCAGCCCCAGCATTTT.

The gene calls are TRBV27 and TRBJ1-2; 7 nucleotides align to TRBD1. J was trimmed by 8 bases and V by 4 bases; bases with no gene match: 19. In germline, CDR1 is MNHEY, CDR2 SMNVEV (reference sequence). There are 17 residues in the CDR3. CDR3 in DNA: TGTGCCAGCAGTTCAAGGGCTGTTTCGGAGGGGGCGCGAGGCTACACCTTC. Protein product: CASSSRAVSEGARGYTF.